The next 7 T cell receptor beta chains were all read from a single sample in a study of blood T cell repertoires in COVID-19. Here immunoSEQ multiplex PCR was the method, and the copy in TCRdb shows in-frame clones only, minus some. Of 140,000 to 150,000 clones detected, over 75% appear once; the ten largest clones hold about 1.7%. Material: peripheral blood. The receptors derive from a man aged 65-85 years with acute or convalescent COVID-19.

CDR3: CASRPTGPNYGYTF. The CDR3 nucleotides read TGTGCCAGCAGACCGACAGGGCCTAACTATGGCTACACCTTC. This chain joins TRBV5-6 and TRBJ1-2, with TRBD1 matching 7 bases. The CDR3 has 14 amino acids. Germline V gives CDR1 SGHDT, CDR2 YYEEEE. Trimming cost V 5 bases and J 0 bases; bases outside gene matches: 4.

The CDR3: CASSPGTSGTDTQYF. CDR3 nucleotides: TGCGCCAGCAGCCCGGGGACTAGCGGTACAGATACGCAGTATTTT. V usage is TRBV5-1 and J usage is TRBJ2-3, with 11 bases fitting TRBD2. The CDR3 totals 15 residues. Germline lookup yields CDR1 SGHRS and CDR2 YFSETQ. The J segment lost 3 bases and the V segment lost 4 bases, leaving 4 bases of the junction unmatched.

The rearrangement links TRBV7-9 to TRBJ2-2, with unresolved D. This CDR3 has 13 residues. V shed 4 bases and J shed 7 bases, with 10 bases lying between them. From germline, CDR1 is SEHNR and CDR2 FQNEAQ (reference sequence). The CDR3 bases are TGTGCCAGCAGCTCTGAGAATCTCGGGGAGCTGTTTTTT. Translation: CASSSENLGELFF.

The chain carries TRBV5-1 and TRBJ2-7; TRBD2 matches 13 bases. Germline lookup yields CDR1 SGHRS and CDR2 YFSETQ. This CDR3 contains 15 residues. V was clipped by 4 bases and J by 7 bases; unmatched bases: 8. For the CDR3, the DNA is TGCGCCAGCAGCCCCGGACTAGCGGGAGTGTATGAGCAGTACTTC. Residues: CASSPGLAGVYEQYF. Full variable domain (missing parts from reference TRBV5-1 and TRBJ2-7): KAGVTQTPRYLIKTRGQQVTLSCSPISGHRSVSWYQQTPGQGLQFLFEYFSETQRNKGNFPGRFSGRQFSNSRSEMNVSTLELGDSALYLCASSPGLAGVYEQYFGPGTRLTVT.

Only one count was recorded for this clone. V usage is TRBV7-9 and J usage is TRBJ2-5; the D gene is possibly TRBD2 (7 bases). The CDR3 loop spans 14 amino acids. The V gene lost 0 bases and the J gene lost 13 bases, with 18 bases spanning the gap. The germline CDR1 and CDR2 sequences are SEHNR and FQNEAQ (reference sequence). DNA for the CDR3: TGTGCCAGCAGCTTAGCTCTCTCCGGCGGGGGCACGTACTTC. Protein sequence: CASSLALSGGGTYF.

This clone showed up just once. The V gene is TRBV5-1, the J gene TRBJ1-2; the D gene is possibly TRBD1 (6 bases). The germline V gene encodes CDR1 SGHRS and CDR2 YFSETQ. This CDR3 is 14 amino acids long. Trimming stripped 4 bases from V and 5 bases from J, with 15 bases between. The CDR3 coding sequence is TGCGCCAGCAGCCTACAGGGTGGCCTTTATGGCTACACCTTC. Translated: CASSLQGGLYGYTF.

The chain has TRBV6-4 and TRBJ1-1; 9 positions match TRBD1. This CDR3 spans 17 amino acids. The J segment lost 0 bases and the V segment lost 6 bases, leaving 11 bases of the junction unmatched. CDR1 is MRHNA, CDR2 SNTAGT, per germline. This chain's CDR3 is CASSRHSGTGMNTEAFF. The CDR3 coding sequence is TGTGCCAGCAGCCGACATTCCGGGACAGGGATGAACACTGAAGCTTTCTTT.